The rows below give T cell receptor beta chains drawn from one sample of a study of response to subunit inactivated influenza vaccine. TCRdb ran MiXCR on the RT-PCR reads and lists one entry per CDR3 protein. The data show around 470,000 distinct CDR3 sequences, about 7.2% seen once. Here the sequenced sample was PBMCs from blood, taken less than 30 months after vaccination. All receptors come from a man between 50 and 69 years old who received an inactivated influenza vaccine. CDR3s leave out the opening cysteine and the closing phenylalanine or tryptophan. The D gene is left open where the match is weak.

>.|TRBV7-2|TRBJ1-3
ASSLGPGNGNTIY
>TRBD1|TRBV5-1|TRBJ2-3
ASSKGQMTDTQY
>.|TRBV12-3/TRBV12-4|TRBJ2-1
ASSLEGGDEQF
>TRBD2|TRBV18|TRBJ2-4
ASSPAQGGNIQY
>TRBD2|TRBV7-2|TRBJ2-1
ASSLDGRNEQF
>TRBD1|TRBV12-3/TRBV12-4|TRBJ2-1
ASSGQGARGEQF
>.|TRBV29-1|TRBJ1-4
SVEDLAGPEKLF
>.|TRBV29-1|TRBJ1-3
SVDSGSGSGNTIY
>TRBD1|TRBV5-5|TRBJ1-5
ASSQKPGQASNQPQH
>.|TRBV3-1|TRBJ2-5
ASSQVSRGAETQY
>TRBD1|TRBV12-3/TRBV12-4|TRBJ2-5
ASSPGTGLTLETQY
>TRBD2|TRBV4-3|TRBJ2-1
ASSQRYNAGGRVEQF
>.|TRBV10-2|TRBJ2-6
ASSNSQAGANVLT
>.|TRBV28|TRBJ1-6
ASSSQWGGWSPLH
>TRBD2|TRBV6-5|TRBJ2-1
ASSFSRGLGTEQF
>.|TRBV20-1|TRBJ1-3
SARDPARSGNTIY
>.|TRBV27|TRBJ1-2
ASSFHPFQYGYT
>.|TRBV12-3/TRBV12-4|TRBJ1-5
ASSAPGAINQPQH
>TRBD1|TRBV20-1|TRBJ2-7
SADRDREQY
>TRBD1|TRBV5-1|TRBJ1-1
ASSRGQGGNTEAF
>TRBD1|TRBV4-3|TRBJ2-5
ASSQGRDREETQY
>.|TRBV5-1|TRBJ1-1
ASSLPNSGTEAF
>.|TRBV6-5|TRBJ2-1
ASNGGLNEQF
>.|TRBV5-6|TRBJ2-5
ASMLRGTQETQY
>.|TRBV3-1|TRBJ2-1
ASSPRMGNEQF
>.|TRBV5-6|TRBJ2-7
ASSLRLKAYEQY
>.|TRBV4-1|TRBJ1-1
ASSQPGRANTEAF
>TRBD1|TRBV9|TRBJ1-5
ASSVTGTGTQPQH
>.|TRBV29-1|TRBJ2-7
SAENPRSYEQY
>.|TRBV30|TRBJ2-3
AWEAGMNTQY
>TRBD1|TRBV19|TRBJ1-1
ATKRTGGMNTEAF
>.|TRBV11-2|TRBJ2-5
ASSLGLVLGRSPDFQETQY
>.|TRBV5-1|TRBJ1-1
ASNKVTRSGRFLDTEAF
>.|TRBV20-1|TRBJ2-1
SSTWGHEQF
>TRBD2|TRBV5-4|TRBJ2-1
ASSLVLWGLAGGYNEQF
>.|TRBV11-2|TRBJ2-3
ASSLWALNPGDTQY
>TRBD2|TRBV4-3|TRBJ2-4
ASSQGGGAKNIQY
>TRBD2|TRBV12-3/TRBV12-4|TRBJ2-2
ASNPFPSGGTNTGELF
>TRBD2|TRBV28|TRBJ2-5
ASSLVVGGVPLKTQY
>.|TRBV28|TRBJ2-5
ASSKESRIQY
>TRBD2|TRBV4-3|TRBJ2-4
ASSQDLRAGVNIQY
>TRBD1|TRBV28|TRBJ1-3
AGSFPTGSSGNTIY
>.|TRBV20-1|TRBJ2-2
SASSSLGTGELF
>.|TRBV5-6|TRBJ1-1
ASSRPMNTEAF
>.|TRBV25-1|TRBJ2-2
ASSEASFGAGELF
>.|TRBV5-1|TRBJ2-5
ASSGGLQRETQY
>TRBD2|TRBV15|TRBJ2-3
ATSRSGGGQY
>TRBD1|TRBV7-3|TRBJ2-1
ASSPGGLKNEQF
>TRBD1|TRBV5-6|TRBJ1-1
ASRSGQITEAF
>.|TRBV5-6|TRBJ1-3
ASSLGGNSGNTIY
>TRBD1|TRBV12-3/TRBV12-4|TRBJ1-1
ASSSVRNRGRTEAF